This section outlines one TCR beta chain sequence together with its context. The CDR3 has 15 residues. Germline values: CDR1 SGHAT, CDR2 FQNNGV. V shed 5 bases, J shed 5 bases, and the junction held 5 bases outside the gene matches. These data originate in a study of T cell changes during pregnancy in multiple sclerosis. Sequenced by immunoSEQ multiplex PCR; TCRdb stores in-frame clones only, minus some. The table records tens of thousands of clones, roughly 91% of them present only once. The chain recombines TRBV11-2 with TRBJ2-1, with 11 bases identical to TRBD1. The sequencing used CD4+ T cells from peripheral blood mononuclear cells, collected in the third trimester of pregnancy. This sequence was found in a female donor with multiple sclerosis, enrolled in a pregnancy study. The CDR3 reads CASSRDRGEHNEQFF. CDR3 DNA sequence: TGTGCCAGCAGCCGGGACAGGGGGGAACACAATGAGCAGTTCTTC.